This TCR beta chain appears in the sequencing data of a study of CD8 T cells in Susac syndrome. Study in general: Patients with Susac syndrome had blood drawn and were at that point therapy-naive, on corticosteroids, or on intravenous immunoglobulin alone. General study points: In Susac syndrome, the CD4+ T cell repertoires did not show clonal expansion.

Negative magnetic isolation gave CD8+ and CD4+ cells; FACS enriched CD8+ TEMRA. Germline CDR1 and CDR2: SGHNT and YYREEE (reference sequence). The CDR3 is 14 amino acids. Trimming removed 3 bases at V and 4 bases at J, with 11 bases between. Turning to this clonotype: Its specificity is unknown.

With random hexamers, roughly 0.45 to 1 ug RNA was reverse transcribed. TCRdb re-called the immunoSEQ multiplex PCR reads through MiXCR, storing one row per CDR3 protein. Of more than 100,000 distinct CDR3 sequences listed, roughly 95% were seen once; the top ten hold over 0.12%. The chain carries TRBV5-4 and TRBJ1-5; possibly TRBD1 for D (5 bases). This clonotype was sampled from a human donor with Susac syndrome. Sequenced input: CD4+ T cells from PBMCs. This CDR3 reads CASSSGGSNQPQHF. The CDR3 nucleotides are TGTGCCAGCAGCTCGGGGGGTAGTAATCAGCCCCAGCATTTT.